This is a list of T cell receptor beta chains from one sample in a study of T cell repertoires in cytomegalovirus infection. TCRdb re-called the reads through MiXCR, storing one row per CDR3 protein. The sample comprises some 300,000 distinct CDR3 sequences, about 17% of which are singletons, and about 12% rests with the top ten. The sample taken for sequencing was PBMCs. Every receptor here comes from a human donor in good health (CMV status not recorded). Some clones in this sample may be carry-over from other donors' samples. Both conserved end residues are part of each CDR3. The D gene is left open where the match is weak. Part of the rows lack a size; the others show once, few, many or a class for expanded clones.

CDR3 protein | CDR3 DNA | D gene | J gene | V gene | clone size | CDR3 length
CSARDRVGNEQYF | TGCAGTGCTAGGGACAGGGTGGGCAACGAGCAGTACTTC | TRBD1 | TRBJ2-7 | TRBV20-1 | . | 13
CASISNGGAPGELFF | TGTGCCAGCATTTCGAACGGGGGGGCCCCCGGGGAGCTGTTTTTT | TRBD2 | TRBJ2-2 | TRBV28 | few | 15
CASSGRLRQGSDGANVLTF | TGTGCCAGCAGCGGCCGGTTGAGACAGGGGTCGGATGGGGCCAACGTCCTGACTTTC | TRBD1 | TRBJ2-6 | TRBV7-2 | many | 19
CASSEVRGASYNEQFF | TGTGCCAGCAGTGAGGTGAGGGGGGCCTCCTACAATGAGCAGTTCTTC | . | TRBJ2-1 | TRBV6-1 | many | 16
CASSLRAAGTYNEQFF | TGTGCCAGCAGCTTACGGGCGGCGGGGACTTACAATGAGCAGTTCTTC | . | TRBJ2-1 | TRBV7-9 | few | 16
CASSPGTAGTSGAHNEQFF | TGTGCCAGCAGTCCCGGGACAGCCGGGACTAGCGGGGCCCACAATGAGCAGTTCTTC | TRBD2 | TRBJ2-1 | TRBV7-4 | . | 19
CSARYGEMNTEAFF | TGCAGTGCTAGATACGGGGAGATGAACACTGAAGCTTTCTTT | . | TRBJ1-1 | TRBV20-1 | few | 14
CSVRPGANSYEQYF | TGCAGCGTCCGCCCCGGGGCGAACTCCTACGAGCAGTACTTC | . | TRBJ2-7 | TRBV29-1 | . | 14
CASSQVPRDWRRTEAFF | TGTGCCAGCAGCCAAGTCCCCAGGGATTGGCGAAGAACTGAAGCTTTCTTT | . | TRBJ1-1 | TRBV3-1 | few | 17
CASSLAGGRLTDTQYF | TGTGCCAGCAGTCTAGCGGGGGGCCGGTTGACAGATACGCAGTATTTT | TRBD2 | TRBJ2-3 | TRBV6-5 | . | 16
CSARSTGGGSEQYF | TGCAGTGCTAGAAGCACAGGTGGGGGATCCGAGCAGTACTTC | . | TRBJ2-7 | TRBV20-1 | . | 14
CASSRDRASSYNSPLHF | TGTGCCAGCAGTAGAGACAGGGCCAGCTCCTATAATTCACCCCTCCACTTT | TRBD1 | TRBJ1-6 | TRBV7-2 | many | 17
CSAGTEIFYGYTF | TGCAGTGCCGGGACAGAGATATTCTATGGCTACACCTTC | TRBD1 | TRBJ1-2 | TRBV20-1 | . | 13
CATSTSGVNTEAFF | TGTGCCACCAGTACTTCAGGGGTGAACACTGAAGCTTTCTTT | . | TRBJ1-1 | TRBV24-1 | . | 14
CASSLLAGANYNEQFF | TGTGCCAGCAGTTTACTAGCGGGGGCCAACTACAATGAGCAGTTCTTC | TRBD2 | TRBJ2-1 | TRBV27 | few | 16
CASSSDSLGAGANVLTF | TGTGCCAGCAGTTCGGACAGCCTAGGGGCTGGGGCCAACGTCCTGACTTTC | . | TRBJ2-6 | TRBV6-1 | . | 17
CASSLVVGGVEKLFF | TGTGCCAGCAGCTTAGTCGTCGGTGGGGTTGAAAAACTGTTTTTT | . | TRBJ1-4 | TRBV7-2 | many | 15
CASSGADRVGTHQPQHF | TGTGCCAGCAGCGGCGCGGACAGGGTAGGGACTCATCAGCCCCAGCATTTT | TRBD1 | TRBJ1-5 | TRBV6-1 | . | 17
CASSVDSRETQYF | TGTGCCAGCAGCGTAGACAGCCGGGAGACCCAGTACTTC | . | TRBJ2-5 | TRBV9 | few | 13
CASSSWTGGGQGSGNTIYF | TGTGCCAGCAGTTCCTGGACAGGGGGCGGACAAGGCTCTGGAAACACCATATATTTT | TRBD1 | TRBJ1-3 | TRBV12-3/TRBV12-4 | . | 19
CASSPDRGRLDYGYTF | TGTGCCAGCAGCCCGGACAGGGGGCGTCTTGACTATGGCTACACCTTC | TRBD1 | TRBJ1-2 | TRBV4-2 | . | 16
CASSANTIEQYF | TGTGCCAGTAGCGCCAACACTATCGAGCAGTACTTC | . | TRBJ2-7 | TRBV19 | few | 12
CASSIERGSGYTF | TGTGCCAGTAGTATAGAACGAGGGAGTGGCTACACCTTC | . | TRBJ1-2 | TRBV19 | many | 13
CASSSEPGGFPEAFF | TGTGCCAGCAGCTCAGAGCCCGGGGGTTTCCCTGAAGCTTTCTTT | . | TRBJ1-1 | TRBV7-8 | many | 15
CSVDTGSETQYF | TGCAGCGTAGATACAGGGTCAGAGACCCAGTACTTC | . | TRBJ2-5 | TRBV29-1 | . | 12
CASSQADRSNTEAFF | TGTGCCAGCAGCCAAGCAGACAGGTCGAACACTGAAGCTTTCTTT | . | TRBJ1-1 | TRBV12-3/TRBV12-4 | many | 15
CASSYDPGTAMTQYF | TGTGCCAGCAGCTATGATCCGGGGACAGCGATGACGCAGTATTTT | TRBD1 | TRBJ2-3 | TRBV7-2 | many | 15
CSARDRTYNQPQHF | TGCAGTGCCAGGGACAGGACATACAATCAGCCCCAGCATTTT | TRBD1 | TRBJ1-5 | TRBV20-1 | . | 14
CASSEGAGIKADTQYF | TGTGCCAGCAGTGAAGGCGCAGGGATAAAAGCAGATACGCAGTATTTT | . | TRBJ2-3 | TRBV25-1 | few | 16
CASSHPGQGTETQYF | TGTGCCAGCAGTCACCCGGGACAGGGGACGGAGACCCAGTACTTC | TRBD1 | TRBJ2-5 | TRBV6-6 | . | 15
CASSPPGQSSEQYF | TGTGCCAGCTCACCGCCGGGACAGTCCTCCGAGCAGTACTTC | TRBD1 | TRBJ2-7 | TRBV18 | . | 14
CAISDGGYNEQFF | TGTGCCATCAGCGATGGGGGCTACAATGAGCAGTTCTTC | . | TRBJ2-1 | TRBV10-3 | . | 13
CSAPSASGGVREQFF | TGCAGTGCCCCGAGTGCTAGCGGGGGGGTTCGTGAGCAGTTCTTC | TRBD2 | TRBJ2-1 | TRBV20-1 | few | 15
CASSFRGSSPLHF | TGTGCCAGCAGTTTTAGGGGGAGTTCACCCCTCCACTTT | . | TRBJ1-6 | TRBV12-3/TRBV12-4 | many | 13
CAISAVSMSDGYTF | TGTGCCATCAGTGCTGTAAGCATGAGTGATGGCTACACCTTC | . | TRBJ1-2 | TRBV10-3 | few | 14
CASSQQGIRETQYF | TGTGCCAGCAGCCAACAGGGGATACGGGAGACCCAGTACTTC | . | TRBJ2-5 | TRBV3-1 | few | 14
CASSFSQEHYGYTF | TGTGCCAGCAGTTTTAGTCAAGAGCACTATGGCTACACCTTC | . | TRBJ1-2 | TRBV12-3/TRBV12-4 | many | 14
CASNDLTGGEETQYF | TGTGCCAGCAACGACCTGACAGGGGGCGAAGAGACCCAGTACTTC | TRBD1 | TRBJ2-5 | TRBV28 | many | 15
CASSVVDTMNTEAFF | TGCGCCAGCAGCGTAGTGGACACGATGAACACTGAAGCTTTCTTT | . | TRBJ1-1 | TRBV4-1 | few | 15
CASSLRQGGRGTGELFF | TGTGCCAGCAGTTTAAGACAGGGGGGCCGGGGCACCGGGGAGCTGTTTTTT | TRBD1 | TRBJ2-2 | TRBV27 | . | 17
CASSFRGRDVDEQYF | TGTGCCAGCAGCTTTAGGGGCAGGGATGTGGACGAGCAGTACTTC | . | TRBJ2-7 | TRBV11-3 | many | 15
CASSLLKRGGYNEQFF | TGTGCCAGCAGCTTATTAAAAAGGGGGGGGTACAATGAGCAGTTCTTC | . | TRBJ2-1 | TRBV7-9 | . | 16
CASSAGTSLVQYF | TGTGCCAGCAGCGCAGGGACTAGCCTTGTGCAGTACTTC | TRBD2 | TRBJ2-7 | TRBV9 | few | 13
CASSPGGNSPLHF | TGTGCCAGCAGCCCAGGAGGTAATTCACCCCTCCACTTT | . | TRBJ1-6 | TRBV3-1 | many | 13
CASSQAIQETQYF | TGTGCCAGCAGCCAGGCGATTCAAGAGACCCAGTACTTC | . | TRBJ2-5 | TRBV7-2 | many | 13
CSARDPGSFATDTQYF | TGCAGTGCTAGAGATCCGGGATCGTTCGCGACAGATACGCAGTATTTT | . | TRBJ2-3 | TRBV20-1 | once | 16
CASSLVGGLSGNTIYF | TGTGCCAGCAGCTTAGTTGGGGGGTTGTCTGGAAACACCATATATTTT | . | TRBJ1-3 | TRBV7-2 | many | 16
CASSSIPSGANVLTF | TGTGCCAGCAGCTCGATTCCTTCTGGGGCCAACGTCCTGACTTTC | . | TRBJ2-6 | TRBV7-2 | many | 15
CASSLSPNEQFF | TGTGCCAGCAGCTTAAGCCCCAATGAGCAGTTCTTC | . | TRBJ2-1 | TRBV7-2 | many | 12
CASSLHLVLAGDTDTQYF | TGTGCCAGCAGCCTCCACCTCGTGCTAGCGGGGGACACAGATACGCAGTATTTT | TRBD2 | TRBJ2-3 | TRBV3-1 | . | 18
CASSDYRGAKVNEQYF | TGTGCCAGCAGTGATTATCGGGGGGCTAAGGTCAACGAGCAGTACTTC | . | TRBJ2-7 | TRBV2 | . | 16
CAISREMNTEAFF | TGTGCCATCTCCAGGGAGATGAACACTGAAGCTTTCTTT | . | TRBJ1-1 | TRBV10-3 | few | 13